These T cell receptor beta chains were read from a single sample in a study of CD8 T cells in Susac syndrome. TCRdb fed the immunoSEQ multiplex PCR reads into MiXCR, producing one record per CDR3 protein. This table holds approximately 230,000 distinct CDR3 sequences, roughly 93% found once. The sequencing input was CD4+ T cells from PBMCs. The receptors were sampled from a human donor with multiple sclerosis. The CDR3 runs from the conserved cysteine through the conserved F or W. The D gene is left open where the match is weak.

15	TRBV24-1	TRBD1	CATSPHRGGANVLTF
16	TRBV5-4	.	CASSLGQGPDQETQYF
17	TRBV7-9	.	CASSPSPLRQGAGELFF
15	TRBV19	.	CASTFGTAYNSPLHF
15	TRBV28	.	CASVSLGRRNTEAFF
17	TRBV30	TRBD1	CAWSGPGQGRSTDTQYF
14	TRBV27	.	CASRTTYDSEKLFF
16	TRBV12-3/TRBV12-4	.	CASSLGLPNREDIQYF
15	TRBV13	.	CASSLGGAGHYGYTF
14	TRBV19	.	CASSLGSRNQPQHF
14	TRBV2	.	CASTPRPTNEKLFF
11	TRBV10-3	.	CAISEGDTQYF
15	TRBV7-2	.	CASSFFRDDNQPQHF
14	TRBV5-4	.	CASSFRTGMNEQFF
12	TRBV30	.	CALDGFYNEQFF
12	TRBV6-1	.	CASSEWGETQYF
15	TRBV5-1	TRBD1	CASSLAGTGPDGYTF
19	TRBV1	.	CTSSQRTSGRCTNTGELFF
15	TRBV9	.	CASSPRGRGWDEQFF
15	TRBV19	.	CASKLDRTSYNEQFF
16	TRBV20-1	.	CSARDPTVPMNTEAFF
11	TRBV3-1	.	CASSQYREQYF
13	TRBV20-1	TRBD1	CSAESQGAYGYTF
13	TRBV27	.	CASSELARKTQYF
15	TRBV25-1	.	CASSERQGNTGELFF
13	TRBV18	.	CASSPRREDTQYF
15	TRBV3-1	TRBD2	CASSQTSVLGETQYF
15	TRBV28	.	CASSFLGRDGNTIYF
15	TRBV24-1	.	CATSDFGRASETQYF
12	TRBV29-1	.	CSVNERGYGYTF
14	TRBV7-9	TRBD1	CASSPDRGNSPLHF
16	TRBV3-1	.	CASSQPSGTEQETQYF
14	TRBV5-1	.	CASSLAWGTGELFF
17	TRBV18	.	CASSPRRGQLNTGELFF
15	TRBV7-6	.	CASSSEGTAAYEQYF
14	TRBV9	TRBD2	CASSVAGGAETQYF
14	TRBV7-9	.	CASSLAQGHSPLHF
14	TRBV5-1	.	CASSLNSVNTEAFF
15	TRBV20-1	.	CSASPVGTINQPQHF
17	TRBV23-1	TRBD1	CASSQSGQGAMNTEAFF
13	TRBV9	.	CASSIGQRETQYF
13	TRBV15	.	CATSSDLNTEAFF
17	TRBV3-1	.	CASSQEGHRRTNYGYTF
13	TRBV5-1	.	CASSRTMNTEAFF
16	TRBV20-1	.	CSASGQGISTNEKLFF
16	TRBV5-6	TRBD1	CASSLSGTGATDTQYF
13	TRBV28	TRBD1	CASTTGANSPLHF
12	TRBV19	.	CASSMGGDTQYF
14	TRBV5-8	.	CASRPQVILGEQYF
13	TRBV18	.	CASSPRQDNEQFF
13	TRBV29-1	TRBD1	CSVATGGNTEAFF
14	TRBV19	TRBD2	CASSIGRGVYEQYF
14	TRBV6-6	.	CASSYSELINEQFF